The TCR beta chain under discussion was sequenced for a study of post-analysis software for immune sequencing data. Overall study results and limits: Strong co-clustering by F measure was evident for samples that had been prepared in the same batch. Elevated frequency relative to controls characterized about 5 TRBV segments in patients, TRBV5-6, TRBV5-1 and TRBV20-1 among them. For normalized Chao1 diversity, multiple sclerosis patients scored significantly lower than controls did.

Prepared TCR beta cDNA libraries contained unique molecular identifiers. Each CDR3 protein gets one entry after TCRdb re-called the PCR reads with MiXCR. The data contain a few hundred thousand distinct CDR3 sequences, around 40% of them singletons. The CDR3 has 17 amino acids. Trimming removed 3 bases from V and 0 bases from J, with 15 bases in between. CDR1 is LGHNA, CDR2 YSLEER, per germline. To note about this clonotype: The antigen is undetermined. The conserved phenylalanine or tryptophan is not found at the CDR3 terminus, so this likely reflects a read error.

Sequencing was carried out using blood. The rearrangement joins TRBV4-3 to TRBJ2-1, with TRBD2 as a possible D gene (6 bases). The TCR originated in a girl aged 10-17 years with multiple sclerosis. This chain's CDR3 is CASSQYIGGSSYNEQFS. DNA for the CDR3: TGCGCCAGCAGCCAGTATATCGGAGGGAGCTCCTACAATGAGCAGTTCTCC.